Following are 14 T cell receptor beta chains from one sample sequenced in a study of tumor-infiltrating lymphocytes in primary liver carcinoma. A primer matching the constant region was used to make TCR beta cDNA from approximately 500 ng of total RNA. Libraries covering TCR beta were generated through three nested multiplex PCR rounds (using a slightly modified ARM-PCR). The opening two PCR rounds, around 11 cycles each, paired TRBV1-TRBV30 forward primers with a C-beta reverse primer. Each CDR3 protein gets one entry after TCRdb re-called the multiplex PCR reads with MiXCR. The data hold about 92,000 distinct CDR3 sequences, with approximately 72% observed a single time. Co-extraction of RNA and DNA was performed on roughly 20-31 mg of unsorted bulk tissue. Sequencing was carried out using tumor-adjacent normal liver tissue. These receptors came from a man between 35 and 55 years old with primary liver carcinoma and hepatitis B virus infection.

V and J are TRBV11-1 and TRBJ2-7, with D perhaps matching TRBD1 (5 bases). This CDR3 spans 14 amino acids. The germline V gene has CDR1 SGHAT and CDR2 FQDESV (reference sequence). The CDR3 reads CISSPSQGSYEQYF. The CDR3 DNA reads as TGTATCAGCAGCCCCTCCCAGGGCTCCTACGAGCAGTACTTC.

As regards this clonotype: A junction end diverges from the germline sequence, so it may reflect a read error. This chain connects TRBV28 to TRBJ2-3; D is perhaps TRBD2 (5 bases). The CDR3 is 15 residues long. Germline V lookup: CDR1 MDHEN, CDR2 SYDVKM. This CDR3 is CASSPPGPSTDAQYF. DNA of the CDR3: TGTGCCAGCAGTCCACCCGGGCCTAGCACAGATGCGCAGTATTTT.

About this clonotype itself: At one of its ends the junction is not consistent with the germline gene, which may arise from a read error. The chain couples TRBV6-5 to TRBJ2-7; D unclear. CDR1 and CDR2 (germline): MNHEY, SVGAGI. The CDR3 is 16 residues long. CDR3 DNA: TGTGCCAGCAGTTACTCGGGGATAGGTGACTCCTACGAGCAGTACTTT. It translates to CASSYSGIGDSYEQYF.

Regarding this clonotype: A much larger clone differs from this one at a single base, so this may be a read error. The V gene is TRBV11-3, the J gene TRBJ1-2; no firm D call. The CDR3 runs to 11 residues. Germline V gives CDR1 SGHNT, CDR2 YENEEA. V dropped 11 bases and J dropped 5 bases, with 12 bases sitting between them. The CDR3 region is CAGGSVYGYTF. In DNA, the CDR3 is TGTGCCGGCGGCTCCGTATATGGCTACACCTTC.

Notes on this clonotype: Since a much larger clone is just one base distant, this may be a read error. This sequence joins TRBV12-3 or TRBV12-4 and TRBJ2-2, with D tentatively TRBD1 or TRBD2 (5 bases each). The V and J ends lost 6 bases and 8 bases respectively, with 19 bases between them. The CDR3 contains 15 residues. This chain's CDR3 is CASRWGTVGQGELFF. CDR3 bases: TGTGCCAGCAGATGGGGGACGGTGGGTCAAGGGGAGCTGTTTTTT.

The chain recombines TRBV4-1 with TRBJ2-2; no firm D call. V gave up 2 bases and J gave up 2 bases, with 6 bases separating them. The germline V gene encodes CDR1 MGHRA and CDR2 YSYEKL. The CDR3 has 14 amino acids. The CDR3 DNA reads as TGCGCCAGCAGCCAAAACGTTAACACCGGGGAGCTGTTTTTT. Translating it yields CASSQNVNTGELFF.

As regards this clonotype: It may be a read error: a sequence one base away is much more abundant. J is TRBJ2-3 and V is TRBV10-1; 10 positions match TRBD2. Trimming at V came to 4 bases and at J to 6 bases, leaving 13 bases not matched to a gene. This CDR3 comprises 17 residues. CDR1 WNHNN and CDR2 SYGVQD come from the germline V gene (reference sequence). The CDR3 is CASSGLTAAGGPDTQYF. The CDR3 region has the DNA TGCGCCAGCAGTGGCCTCACGGCAGCGGGAGGGCCGGATACGCAGTATTTT.

With regard to this clonotype: A read error may account for a junction end that differs from germline. The CDR3 DNA reads as TGTGCCATCAGCTTAGGAGTTCCCCACAATGAGCAGTTCTTC. Its protein is CAISLGVPHNEQFF. The rearrangement joins TRBV11-2 to TRBJ2-1; D not resolved. From germline, CDR1 is SGHAT and CDR2 FQNNGV. The CDR3 contains 14 residues.

The rearrangement links TRBV7-9 to TRBJ2-1; TRBD2 matches at 10 bases. V trimming: 5 bases; J trimming: 6 bases; junction bases outside the gene matches: 16. CDR1 and CDR2 (germline): SEHNR, FQNEAQ (reference sequence). This CDR3 spans 18 amino acids. Here the CDR3 DNA reads TGTGCCAGCAGCGGAGGACTAGCGGACATCGTACGGACCAATGAGCAGTTCTTC. This sequence encodes CASSGGLADIVRTNEQFF.

The genes are TRBV11-2 and TRBJ2-5, with D tentatively TRBD1 (6 bases). The CDR3 has 17 residues. V dropped 11 bases and J dropped 2 bases, with 27 bases sitting between them. Germline lookup yields CDR1 SGHAT and CDR2 FQNNGV. CDR3 sequence (DNA): TGTGCCGGCATCTTAGTCAATGGGGGCAGTCGGCAAGAGACCCAGTACTTC. Amino acids: CAGILVNGGSRQETQYF.

Comment on this clonotype: A much larger clone lies one base from this, so it may be a read error. The chain combines TRBV6-1 with TRBJ2-7, with unresolved D. CDR3 length: 15 residues. Germline V gives CDR1 MNHNS, CDR2 SASEGT. The CDR3 here is CASCEFRRHSYEQYF. DNA of the CDR3: TGTGCCAGCTGTGAGTTTCGCAGACATAGCTACGAGCAGTACTTC.

Comment on this clonotype: An end of the junction does not agree with germline; a read error may underlie this. The chain employs TRBV11-2 and TRBJ2-3; D is unresolved. The germline V gene encodes CDR1 SGHAT and CDR2 FQNNGV. The CDR3 consists of 14 residues. CDR3 DNA sequence: TGTGCCAGCAGTTTAGGTGGCAACACAGATACGCAGTATTTT. The encoded protein is CASSLGGNTDTQYF.

A note on this clonotype: The junction does not match germline at one end; this may be a read error. The rearrangement joins TRBV29-1 to TRBJ1-2; TRBD1 aligns across 8 bases. The CDR3 contains 15 residues. Germline CDR1 and CDR2: SQVTM and ANQGSEA. The CDR3 here is CSAEDQRTGTSGYTF. CDR3 bases: TGCAGCGCTGAAGATCAGAGGACAGGGACATCTGGCTACACCTTC.

The V gene is TRBV29-1, the J gene TRBJ2-7, with D possibly matching TRBD1 (6 bases). The germline V and J ends were trimmed by 7 bases and 5 bases, with 15 bases remaining between them. This CDR3 is 12 amino acids long. Looked up from germline, CDR1 is SQVTM and CDR2 is ANQGSEA. CDR3 nucleotides: TGCAGCGATGAGGAGGACAGCAACGAGCAGTACTTC. Its protein is CSDEEDSNEQYF.